This T cell receptor (beta chain) derives from a study of blood T cell repertoires in COVID-19. Study in general: Spain, Italy and the United States supplied samples that represented acute and convalescent COVID-19. In each case, the material was cDNA or gDNA derived from T cells, B-cell-depleted T cells, or PBMCs.

In the original analysis: Nucleated cell number was recorded as an estimate derived from reference gene primer amplification. Clones were sequenced by immunoSEQ multiplex PCR, and TCRdb holds only the in-frame ones, with some missing. V and J calls and clone size are given by that table; D and trimming were obtained from the DNA. The table lists tens of thousands of clones, around 90% of them singletons, with 6.5% in the top ten. CDR3 length equals 11 residues. The V end was cut by 9 bases, the J end by 8 bases, with 13 bases between. CDR1 is MRHNA, CDR2 SNTAGT, per germline. Sequenced input: peripheral blood. The clonotype comes from a man in his forties or fifties with active COVID-19. The chain combines TRBV6-4 with TRBJ1-2; D is unresolved. As DNA, the CDR3 is TGTGCCAGAAGCTCGGTCGAAGGCTACACCTTC. It specifies CARSSVEGYTF.